Following are 28 T cell receptor beta chains from one sample sequenced in a study of T cells in Graves' hyperthyroidism and ophthalmopathy. TCR beta CDR3 regions were amplified from RNA. A first-round RT-PCR of the TCR CDR3 used the HTBI primer set. TCRdb called the multiplex PCR reads again in MiXCR, with one record for every CDR3 protein. The table lists around 540,000 distinct CDR3 sequences, roughly 15% of them singletons. The sample comprised blood. The receptor source for this set is a woman aged 30 to 39 with Graves' ophthalmopathy.

This clonotype occurred many times. The chain joins TRBV28 to TRBJ2-1; the match to TRBD1 covers 7 bases. The CDR3 runs 15 residues. Germline V lookup: CDR1 MDHEN, CDR2 SYDVKM. The ends lost 5 bases at V and 7 bases at J; junction bases unmatched: 11. CDR3 region: CASSRLRGYVNEQFF. CDR3 DNA: TGTGCCAGCAGTCGACTCAGGGGGTACGTGAATGAGCAGTTCTTC.

The table lists this clonotype with a few counts. A single base separates this from a much larger clone, so it may be a read error. The chain joins TRBV30 to TRBJ1-2; TRBD1 matches at 10 bases. V lost 8 bases to trimming and J lost 6 bases; unmatched junction nucleotides: 3. This CDR3 is 11 amino acids long. In germline, CDR1 is GTSNPN, CDR2 SVGIG (reference sequence). The CDR3 loop is CARQGADGYTF. DNA of the CDR3: TGTGCCCGACAGGGGGCAGATGGCTACACCTTC.

V and J are TRBV6-1 and TRBJ2-7, with D uncertain. Trimming shortened V by 7 bases and J by 5 bases, and 9 bases separated the two germline ends. Germline V gene lookup returns CDR1 MNHNS and CDR2 SASEGT. CDR3 size: 11 residues. This CDR3 reads CASTYGDEQYF. The CDR3 region has the DNA TGTGCCAGCACCTACGGTGACGAGCAGTACTTC.

This clonotype was recorded many times. The V gene is TRBV30, the J gene TRBJ2-7; maybe TRBD1 (6 bases). This CDR3 has 13 residues. Trimming cost V 1 base and J 5 bases, with 12 bases left between them. CDR1 and CDR2 (germline): GTSNPN, SVGIG (reference sequence). CDR3 DNA sequence: TGTGCCTGGAGTGCCCAAACAGGGAACGAGCAGTACTTC. It specifies CAWSAQTGNEQYF. Combining the CDR3 with reference TRBV30 and TRBJ2-7 gives the whole variable domain SQTIHQWPATLVQPVGSPLSLECTVEGTSNPNLYWYRQAAGRGLQLLFYSVGIGQISSEVPQNLSASRPQDRQFILSSKKLLLSDSGFYLCAWSAQTGNEQYFGPGTRLTVT.

This chain uses TRBV27 with TRBJ1-4; the match to TRBD1 covers 7 bases. The ends lost 3 bases at V and 8 bases at J; junction bases unmatched: 6. CDR1 MNHEY and CDR2 SMNVEV come from the germline V gene (reference sequence). This CDR3 has 14 residues. Here the CDR3 reads CASSFVGGNEKLFF. CDR3 nucleotide sequence: TGTGCCAGCAGTTTCGTAGGGGGCAACGAAAAACTGTTTTTT.

This clonotype was counted between two and nine times. Here the CDR3 reads CASSLGVGHNYGYTF. The CDR3 region has the DNA TGTGCCAGCAGTTTAGGAGTAGGCCATAACTATGGCTACACCTTC. The chain is built from TRBV12-3 or TRBV12-4 and TRBJ1-2, with D hard to call. V lost 1 base, J lost 1 base, and 10 bases lay in between. The CDR3 runs to 15 residues.

The chain combines TRBV28 with TRBJ1-3; 9 bases map to TRBD1. Trimming removed 5 bases from V and 0 bases from J; junction bases left unmatched: 11. This CDR3 region has 18 residues. The germline V gene has CDR1 MDHEN and CDR2 SYDVKM. CDR3 region: CASSEPGQGKSSGNTIYF. The CDR3, as DNA: TGTGCCAGCAGTGAGCCGGGACAGGGCAAAAGCTCTGGAAACACCATATATTTT.

J is TRBJ2-7 and V is TRBV27; TRBD2 matches 11 bases. V lost 4 bases, J lost 4 bases, and 12 bases stayed unmatched. The CDR3 is 17 amino acids. Germline V lookup: CDR1 MNHEY, CDR2 SMNVEV (reference sequence). In nucleotides, the CDR3 is TGTGCCAGCAGTTCTCTCACGACTAGCGGGATATTATACGAGCAGTACTTC. It yields the protein CASSSLTTSGILYEQYF.

The chain uses TRBV20-1 and TRBJ2-3, with 13 positions matching TRBD2. Unmatched junction bases numbered 9, after V lost 6 bases and J lost 0 bases. This CDR3 is 17 amino acids long. Germline assignment: CDR1 DFQATT and CDR2 SNEGSKA (reference sequence). CDR3 protein: CSASGLAGLSSTDTQYF. As DNA, the CDR3 is TGCAGTGCATCGGGACTAGCGGGACTTTCTAGCACAGATACGCAGTATTTT.

This clonotype was observed a handful of times. The rearrangement uses TRBV27 and TRBJ1-5; 7 positions agree with TRBD1. The V segment lost 3 bases and the J segment 3 bases; nucleotides outside the gene matches: 5. Germline CDR1 and CDR2: MNHEY and SMNVEV (reference sequence). The CDR3 loop spans 15 amino acids. CDR3 DNA sequence: TGTGCCAGCAGTTTTCACAGGGGCCACAATCAGCCCCAGCATTTT. It yields the protein CASSFHRGHNQPQHF.

This clonotype was seen many times. The J gene is TRBJ2-7, the V gene TRBV7-9; either TRBD1 or TRBD2 may supply D (5 bases each). Germline V CDR1 and CDR2: SEHNR, FQNEAQ (reference sequence). This CDR3 is 15 amino acids long. Between the trimmed V and J ends, which lost 1 base and 0 bases, there was a span of 10 bases. CDR3 in amino acids: CASSLVGTGSYEQYF. DNA for the CDR3: TGTGCCAGCAGCTTAGTTGGGACGGGCTCCTACGAGCAGTACTTC.

The V gene is TRBV6-1, the J gene TRBJ2-7; 8 bases fit TRBD1. This CDR3 is built from 14 residues. Trimming cost V 7 bases and J 5 bases; bases outside gene matches: 10. CDR1 MNHNS and CDR2 SASEGT come from the germline V gene. CDR3 protein: CASINRDRLNEQYF. The DNA of the CDR3 is TGTGCCAGCATCAACCGGGACAGGCTCAACGAGCAGTACTTC.

There are many counts of this clonotype. The chain joins TRBV30 to TRBJ2-5; TRBD1 is a possible D gene (5 bases). CDR3 length: 17 amino acids. Germline CDR1 is GTSNPN and CDR2 is SVGIG (reference sequence). V was shortened by 2 bases and J by 4 bases, with 23 bases between the two germline ends. The CDR3 sequence: CAWSPFIRATLGETQYF. The CDR3 DNA is TGTGCCTGGAGTCCCTTCATCAGGGCCACCCTTGGAGAGACCCAGTACTTC. The full variable domain, rest sourced from reference TRBV30 and TRBJ2-5, is SQTIHQWPATLVQPVGSPLSLECTVEGTSNPNLYWYRQAAGRGLQLLFYSVGIGQISSEVPQNLSASRPQDRQFILSSKKLLLSDSGFYLCAWSPFIRATLGETQYFGPGTRLLVL.

The chain couples TRBV7-3 to TRBJ1-6, with TRBD1 matching 8 bases. CDR3 length: 15 amino acids. Trimming cost V 2 bases and J 7 bases; bases outside gene matches: 4. Germline V gives CDR1 SGHTA, CDR2 FQGTGA. CDR3 DNA: TGTGCCAGCAGCTTACTTGACAGGGGAAATTCACCCCTCCACTTT. It encodes CASSLLDRGNSPLHF.

This clonotype was recorded many times. The chain combines TRBV20-1 with TRBJ2-3; 12 bases map to TRBD2. Germline V gene sequence: CDR1 DFQATT, CDR2 SNEGSKA (reference sequence). Losses at the gene ends were 5 bases for V and 4 bases for J; bases not matched to a gene: 4. The CDR3 sequence is 14 residues long. CDR3 in amino acids: CSAASGRASDTQYF. CDR3 bases: TGCAGTGCTGCTAGCGGGAGGGCGTCAGATACGCAGTATTTT.

V is TRBV7-8 and J is TRBJ1-2, with D hard to call. The CDR3 consists of 13 residues. Trimming left V 1 base short and J 4 bases short, with 7 bases between. In germline, CDR1 is SGHVS, CDR2 FQNEAQ. The CDR3 nucleotides are TGTGCCAGCAGCTTAGGACCGACCTATGGCTACACCTTC. The encoded protein is CASSLGPTYGYTF. The complete variable domain, with remaining parts taken from reference TRBV7-8 and TRBJ1-2, reads GAGVSQSPRYKVAKRGQDVALRCDPISGHVSLFWYQQALGQGPEFLTYFQNEAQLDKSGLPSDRFFAERPEGSVSTLKIQRTQQEDSAVYLCASSLGPTYGYTFGSGTRLTVV.

In its sample, this clonotype was seen a few times. The V call is TRBV30, the J call TRBJ1-3; perhaps TRBD1 as D (5 bases). The CDR3 loop spans 10 amino acids. Trimming pared 5 bases from V and 7 bases from J, leaving 6 bases between. Germline V gives CDR1 GTSNPN, CDR2 SVGIG (reference sequence). CDR3 protein: CAWGGNTIYF. In DNA form, the CDR3 reads TGTGCCTGGGGGGGGAACACCATATATTTT.

This clonotype was observed at least ten times. V is TRBV6-5 and J is TRBJ2-1; D uncertain. Deletions cut 0 bases from V and 5 bases from J, with 14 bases between. CDR3 length equals 16 residues. Per the germline V gene, CDR1 is MNHEY and CDR2 is SVGAGI. In DNA, the CDR3 is TGTGCCAGCAGTTACTCCTCTTTCCGCCCCAACAATGAGCAGTTCTTC. This codes for CASSYSSFRPNNEQFF.

This clonotype showed up just a few times. V is TRBV7-9 and J is TRBJ2-1; 7 nucleotides agree with TRBD1. V dropped 5 bases and J dropped 9; count of bases not matched to a gene: 7. This CDR3 has 13 residues. Germline CDR1 and CDR2: SEHNR and FQNEAQ (reference sequence). CDR3 protein: CASSQDRQIEQFF. The CDR3 bases are TGTGCCAGCAGCCAGGACAGGCAGATTGAGCAGTTCTTC.

In its sample, this clonotype was seen many times. This chain uses TRBV28 with TRBJ1-2; weak D call: TRBD1 (5 bases). V was clipped by 5 bases and J by 4 bases, with 17 bases between them. In germline, CDR1 is MDHEN, CDR2 SYDVKM. CDR3 length equals 15 residues. DNA for the CDR3: TGTGCCAGCAGTGTATCCCTGGGGAGGGGCTATGGCTACACCTTC. Protein: CASSVSLGRGYGYTF.

This clonotype came up a few times. This chain uses TRBV20-1 with TRBJ1-2; tentative D call: TRBD1 (6 bases). Per the germline V gene, CDR1 is DFQATT and CDR2 is SNEGSKA (reference sequence). This CDR3 spans 13 amino acids. Trimming left V 6 bases short and J 7 bases short, with 18 bases between. The CDR3 loop is CSARTVSGGGYTF. The CDR3 DNA is TGCAGTGCAAGGACAGTTTCCGGTGGTGGCTACACCTTC.

This clonotype was recorded a few times. The gene calls are TRBV7-2 and TRBJ2-6; 8 positions agree with TRBD1. Trimming cost V 3 bases and J 0 bases; bases outside gene matches: 4. Germline V gene sequence: CDR1 SGHTA, CDR2 FQGNSA. This CDR3 is 17 amino acids long. CDR3 amino acids: CASSFQGANSGANVLTF. The CDR3 nucleotides are TGTGCCAGCAGCTTTCAGGGGGCAAACTCTGGGGCCAACGTCCTGACTTTC. The full variable domain, with the rest looked up from reference TRBV7-2 and TRBJ2-6, is GAGVSQSPSNKVTEKGKDVELRCDPISGHTALYWYRQSLGQGLEFLIYFQGNSAPDKSGLPSDRFSAERTGGSVSTLTIQRTQQEDSAVYLCASSFQGANSGANVLTFGAGSRLTVL.

This clonotype turned up a few times. A much larger clone lies a single base off, so this may be a read error. The rearrangement joins TRBV10-3 to TRBJ1-2, with 9 bases identical to TRBD1. Germline values: CDR1 ENHRY, CDR2 SYGVKD. The CDR3 has 16 residues. CDR3 DNA sequence: TGTGCCGTCAGCGGACCGCGGGACAGGGTTGCCGATGGCTACACCTTC. Translated, it gives CAVSGPRDRVADGYTF.

In this sample, this clonotype turned up a few times. V is TRBV6-1 and J is TRBJ2-1, with unresolved D. With 5 bases removed from V and 6 bases from J, the gap between germline ends came to 5 bases. This CDR3 contains 11 residues. Germline values: CDR1 MNHNS, CDR2 SASEGT. Here the CDR3 DNA reads TGTGCCAGCAGTACCCTCAATGAGCAGTTCTTC. Protein product: CASSTLNEQFF.

This clonotype was recorded at least ten times. This chain joins TRBV20-1 and TRBJ2-3; 7 bases match TRBD1. Germline loops: CDR1 DFQATT, CDR2 SNEGSKA (reference sequence). The V gene end was trimmed by 8 bases and the J gene end by 4 bases; junction bases not matched to a gene: 15. The CDR3 totals 15 residues. CDR3 sequence (DNA): TGCAGTCCAGGGGGAGCGGCCTTATGGGCAGATACGCAGTATTTT. Its translation: CSPGGAALWADTQYF.

This clonotype was found a few times. The chain carries TRBV27 and TRBJ2-7; either TRBD1 or TRBD2 may fit D (5 bases each). This CDR3 spans 14 amino acids. Trimming removed 5 bases from V and 5 bases from J, with 16 bases in between. CDR1 and CDR2 from the germline V gene are MNHEY and SMNVEV (reference sequence). CDR3 residues: CASSPSGSSHEQYF. CDR3 nucleotide sequence: TGTGCCAGCAGTCCTTCAGGGAGTTCCCACGAGCAGTACTTC.

This clonotype has at least ten counts. The chain has TRBV2 and TRBJ1-1; the D is unclear. V lost 5 bases, J lost 1 base, and 11 bases lay in between. From germline, CDR1 is SNHLY and CDR2 FYNNEI. CDR3 size: 14 residues. CDR3 in DNA: TGTGCCAGCAGTCATTTAAACCCGAACACTGAAGCTTTCTTT. Translating gives CASSHLNPNTEAFF.

Many counts were recorded for this clonotype. The chain combines TRBV3-1 with TRBJ2-7; no reliable D call. The CDR3 runs 12 residues. Germline CDR1 is LGHDT and CDR2 is YNNKEL (reference sequence). V was trimmed by 1 base and J by 5 bases, leaving 6 bases between them. Here the CDR3 DNA reads TGTGCCAGCAGCCAAGTAAGGCACGAGCAGTACTTC. Its translation is CASSQVRHEQYF.